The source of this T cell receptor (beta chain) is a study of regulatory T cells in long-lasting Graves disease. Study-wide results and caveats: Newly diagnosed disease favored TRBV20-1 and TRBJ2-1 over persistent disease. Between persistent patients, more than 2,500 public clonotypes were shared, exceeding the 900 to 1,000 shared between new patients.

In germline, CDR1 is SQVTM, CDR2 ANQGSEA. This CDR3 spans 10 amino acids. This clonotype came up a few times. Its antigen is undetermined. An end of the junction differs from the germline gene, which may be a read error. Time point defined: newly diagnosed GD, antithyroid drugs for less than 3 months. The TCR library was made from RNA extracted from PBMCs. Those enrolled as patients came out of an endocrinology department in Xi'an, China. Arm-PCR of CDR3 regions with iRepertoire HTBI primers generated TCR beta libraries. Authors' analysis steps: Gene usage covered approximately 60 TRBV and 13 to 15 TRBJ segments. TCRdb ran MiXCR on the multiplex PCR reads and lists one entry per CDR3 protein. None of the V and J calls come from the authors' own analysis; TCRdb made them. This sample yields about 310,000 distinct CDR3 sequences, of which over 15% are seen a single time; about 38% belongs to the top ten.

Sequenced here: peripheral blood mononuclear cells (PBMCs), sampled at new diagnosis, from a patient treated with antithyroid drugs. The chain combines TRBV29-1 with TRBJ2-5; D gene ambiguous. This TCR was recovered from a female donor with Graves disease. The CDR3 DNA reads TGCAGCGTTGGGGCCGAGCCCCAAGGATTC. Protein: CSVGAEPQGF.